Below are 25 T cell receptor beta chains sequenced from a single sample in a study of TET2 disruption in CD19-targeted CAR T cells. Treatment reported: autologous CTL019 cells: CD19 CAR with 4-1BB and CD3 zeta domains. What these receptors recognize is not known. Only in-frame clones appear in the TCRdb table, and some are missing; sequencing was by immunoSEQ multiplex PCR. There are 20,000 to 30,000 clones in the sample, with under 2.5% held by the top ten. Source: CD8- CAR+ T cells sorted from cultured blood T cells, taken for CD19 CAR T cell therapy. Subset meaning: CD8-negative CAR-positive T cells from the infusion product. All receptors derive from a man in his 70s with chronic lymphocytic leukemia.

For this clone: The read finishes 3 residues shy of the CDR3 end, and the germline J gene is used to complete it. The genes are TRBV6-1 and TRBJ1-2; maybe TRBD1 (5 bases). CDR1 MNHNS and CDR2 SASEGT come from the germline V gene. The CDR3 covers 18 residues. The covered CDR3 bases are TGTGCCAGCAGTGAAGCAGGGTGGGGGACTAGCGGGGGAGATACC. It encodes CASSEAGWGTSGGDT. From start to end, the CDR3 is CASSEAGWGTSGGDTYTF.

On this clone itself: The CDR3 end falls 3 residues outside the read, so it is completed with the germline J gene. The V call is TRBV7-8, the J call TRBJ2-7; D not resolved. Germline CDR1 reads SGHVS; CDR2 reads FQNEAQ. Trimming pared 8 bases from V and 3 bases from J, leaving 11 bases between. This CDR3 comprises 12 residues. CDR3 protein: CASLGFRYEQYF. CDR3 bases read: TGTGCCAGCTTAGGGTTCCGCTACGAG.

Concerning this clone itself: The CDR3 end falls 3 residues outside the read, so it is completed with the germline J gene. V is TRBV20-1 and J is TRBJ1-2, with D possibly being TRBD1 (5 bases). CDR1 and CDR2 (germline): DFQATT, SNEGSKA (reference sequence). The CDR3 has 13 residues. The CDR3 sequence is CSATGTSTDTYTF. The part of the CDR3 DNA that was read is TGCAGTGCCACCGGGACTAGCACAGATACC.

With respect to this clone: With the read ending 3 residues before the CDR3 end, the germline J gene is used to fill in that end. V and J are TRBV12-3 or TRBV12-4 and TRBJ1-3; 8 nucleotides line up with TRBD1. V was pared by 5 bases and J by 0 bases, with 6 bases of the junction left unmatched. The CDR3 extends over 16 amino acids. The chain's CDR3 is CASSTAGGSSGNTIYF. The part of the CDR3 DNA that was read is TGTGCCAGCAGTACAGCAGGGGGCTCCTCTGGAAACACC.

Note on this clone: The CDR3 extends 3 residues past the end of the read, so its final part is completed from the germline J gene. The chain employs TRBV7-3 and TRBJ2-3; possibly TRBD2 for D (6 bases). Looked up from germline, CDR1 is SGHTA and CDR2 is FQGTGA. V lost 5 bases to trimming and J lost 2 bases, with 14 bases between them. CDR3 length: 15 residues. The CDR3 DNA, read in part, is TGTGCCAGCAGCCCGGGGGTGTCAGACACAGATACG. Its translation is CASSPGVSDTDT. From start to end, the CDR3 is CASSPGVSDTDTQYF.

Concerning this clone itself: The CDR3 end is not reached by the read, which stops 3 residues before it; the germline J gene fills it in. V is TRBV29-1 and J is TRBJ1-2, with D perhaps matching TRBD1 (5 bases). The CDR3 is 14 residues long. Trimming pared 7 bases from V and 4 bases from J, leaving 19 bases between. From germline, CDR1 is SQVTM and CDR2 ANQGSEA. The CDR3 region is CSAQSDPGGYGYTF. The CDR3 DNA, read in part, is TGCAGCGCCCAGTCTGACCCCGGGGGCTATGGC.

Comments on this clone: The read falls 3 residues short of the CDR3 end, and the missing part is taken from the germline J gene. This CDR3 is also generated by other DNA sequences in the sample. V is TRBV10-3 and J is TRBJ1-2, with a weak D call TRBD1 (5 bases). The germline CDR1 and CDR2 sequences are ENHRY and SYGVKD. This CDR3 is built from 16 residues. V lost 3 bases and J 4 bases, leaving 18 bases between the germline ends. CDR3 in amino acids: CAISEGQAGRGYGYTF. The sequenced part of the CDR3 DNA is TGTGCCATCAGTGAAGGTCAGGCAGGGAGGGGCTATGGC.

Remarks on this clone: The read stops 3 residues short of the end of the CDR3; the missing end is completed from the germline J gene. The chain carries TRBV7-3 and TRBJ1-2; TRBD1 is a possible D gene (5 bases). Per germline, CDR1 SGHTA and CDR2 FQGTGA. The CDR3 has 14 residues. CDR3 residues: CASSPGLQTDTYTF. CDR3 DNA (partial): TGTGCCAGCAGCCCGGGACTCCAGACAGATACC.

Note on this clone: Read coverage stops 3 residues before the CDR3 terminus; the germline J gene supplies the remainder. V usage is TRBV20-1 and J usage is TRBJ2-3, with 9 bases identical to TRBD2. The CDR3 runs 16 residues. Germline lookup yields CDR1 DFQATT and CDR2 SNEGSKA (reference sequence). V dropped 1 base and J dropped 5; count of bases not matched to a gene: 10. Here the CDR3 reads CSARVPASGAGDTQYF. The sequenced CDR3 bases are TGCAGTGCTAGAGTGCCGGCTAGCGGGGCGGGAGATACG.

As regards this clone: The read terminates 3 residues ahead of where the CDR3 ends, so the germline J gene completes it. The chain combines TRBV6-2 or TRBV6-3 with TRBJ2-1; D is unresolved. Germline-derived CDR1 and CDR2 are MNHEY and SVGEGT. V lost 4 bases and J 4 bases, leaving 8 bases between the germline ends. This CDR3 is built from 13 residues. The sequenced part of the CDR3 DNA is TGTGCCAGCAGTTCCCCGCGTTACAATGAG. This encodes CASSSPRYNE. The CDR3 in full is CASSSPRYNEQFF.

Turning to this clone: The read ends 3 residues early relative to the CDR3; the germline J gene fills the gap. The chain couples TRBV12-3 or TRBV12-4 to TRBJ2-7; D not certain. The ends were cut back, 6 bases at V and 5 bases at J, with 17 bases in the middle. The CDR3 is 14 amino acids. CDR3 region: CASSHSVGQHEQYF. Partial CDR3 DNA: TGTGCCAGCAGCCACTCCGTAGGGCAGCACGAG.

For this clone: A junction end diverges from the germline sequence, so it may reflect a read error. The CDR3 is cut off 3 residues early in the read; its end comes from the germline J gene. Different DNA sequences within this sample yield the same CDR3. This chain connects TRBV7-2 to TRBJ1-3; weak D call: TRBD1 (5 bases). There are 15 residues in the CDR3. Germline V gene lookup returns CDR1 SGHTA and CDR2 FQGNSA. The CDR3 loop reads CASSLLRGSGNTIYF. Incomplete CDR3 DNA: TGTGCCAGCAGCTTATTGAGGGGCTCTGGAAACACT.

For this clone: The CDR3 end is not reached by the read, which stops 3 residues before it; the germline J gene fills it in. The chain recombines TRBV2 with TRBJ1-6, with 7 positions matching TRBD1. After removal of 4 bases from V and 9 bases from J, the junction contained 3 bases not matched to a gene. The CDR3 sequence is 13 residues long. Germline lookup yields CDR1 SNHLY and CDR2 FYNNEI. CDR3 DNA, as far as it was read: TGTGCCAGCAGTGCCCAGGGGGGTTCACCC. It translates to CASSAQGGSP. The full CDR3 protein is CASSAQGGSPLHF.

The part of the CDR3 DNA that was read is TGTGCCAGCAGCTTAGGGCAGGGGGCTAACTATGGT. Translation gives CASSLGQGANYG. The complete CDR3 reads CASSLGQGANYGQYF. The chain uses TRBV7-2 and TRBJ2-4, with 8 positions matching TRBD1. The read ends 3 residues early relative to the CDR3; the germline J gene fills the gap. Germline lookup yields CDR1 SGHTA and CDR2 FQGNSA. The CDR3 covers 15 residues.

A note on this clone: Sequencing ends 3 residues short of the CDR3 end; the germline J gene provides the rest. The rearrangement joins TRBV9 to TRBJ2-3; D perhaps matches TRBD2 (7 bases). Germline V gene sequence: CDR1 SGDLS, CDR2 YYNGEE. The CDR3 contains 15 residues. V lost 5 bases to trimming and J lost 4 bases, with 17 bases between them. The CDR3 reads CASSIEGGGSDTQYF. Incomplete CDR3 DNA: TGTGCCAGCAGTATCGAGGGGGGGGGATCAGATACG. The full variable domain, completed using reference TRBV9 and TRBJ2-3, is DSGVTQTPKHLITATGQRVTLRCSPRSGDLSVYWYQQSLDQGLQFLIQYYNGEERAKGNILERFSAQQFPDLHSELNLSSLELGDSALYFCASSIEGGGSDTQYFGPGTRLTVL.

Points on this clone: With the read ending 3 residues before the CDR3 end, the germline J gene is used to fill in that end. The rearrangement uses TRBV15 and TRBJ1-6, with 7 bases that match TRBD1. The CDR3 runs to 15 residues. Looked up from germline, CDR1 is LNHNV and CDR2 is YYDKDF (reference sequence). V gave up 0 bases and J gave up 8 bases; unmatched junction bases: 4. CDR3 bases read: TGTGCCACCAGCAGAGAGCGACAGGGTTATTCACCC. This codes for CATSRERQGYSP. The whole CDR3 reads CATSRERQGYSPLHF.

Note on this clone: The read is 3 residues too short to cover the CDR3 end, so that end is filled in from the germline J gene. This chain links TRBV12-3 or TRBV12-4 with TRBJ2-3; possible D gene TRBD2, 6 bases. CDR3 length: 12 amino acids. This chain's CDR3 is CASSPPGGPQYF. The part of the CDR3 DNA that was read is TGTGCCAGCAGTCCCCCCGGGGGTCCG.

Points on this clone: Read coverage stops 3 residues before the CDR3 terminus; the germline J gene supplies the remainder. The rearrangement uses TRBV20-1 and TRBJ2-3; TRBD2 agrees at 9 bases. The CDR3 totals 17 residues. J gave up 1 base and V 6 bases, and 14 bases lay outside the gene matches. CDR1 is DFQATT and CDR2 is SNEGSKA in the germline V gene (reference sequence). CDR3 bases read: TGCAGTGCCACTGGGGCTAGCGGGGAGACAGGCACAGATACG. Translating gives CSATGASGETGTDT. The full CDR3 sequence reads CSATGASGETGTDTQYF.

To note about this clone: The DNA ends 3 residues before the CDR3 does, and the rest of the CDR3 is filled in from the germline J gene. The rearrangement links TRBV18 to TRBJ1-2; no firm D call. There are 14 residues in the CDR3. The germline gives CDR1 KGHSH, CDR2 LQKENI. The CDR3 reads CASSFKRAEYDYTF. CDR3 DNA (partial): TGTGCCAGCTCCTTCAAGCGGGCGGAATACGAC.

Details on this clone: The CDR3 end falls 3 residues outside the read, so it is completed with the germline J gene. The genes are TRBV9 and TRBJ2-5, with TRBD2 matching 10 bases. Germline lookup yields CDR1 SGDLS and CDR2 YYNGEE. Trimming at V came to 1 base and at J to 4 bases, leaving 7 bases not matched to a gene. The CDR3 is made up of 16 amino acids. CDR3 DNA (partial): TGTGCCAGCAGCGTACTTAGCGGGGGGCCAGGAGAGACC. It codes for CASSVLSGGPGET. The CDR3 reads in full as CASSVLSGGPGETQYF.

About this clone: From the germline J gene comes the end of the CDR3, since the read stops 3 residues before it. J is TRBJ2-5 and V is TRBV5-4; weak D call: TRBD1 (6 bases). Deletions cut 5 bases from V and 2 bases from J, with 16 bases between. The CDR3 has 15 residues. Looked up from germline, CDR1 is SGHNT and CDR2 is YYREEE (reference sequence). This CDR3 is CASRRDTTFQETQYF. Partial CDR3 DNA: TGTGCCAGCAGACGGGACACCACATTTCAAGAGACC.

Notes on this clone: The read halts 3 residues ahead of the CDR3 end, with the missing end drawn from the germline J gene. The rearrangement links TRBV30 to TRBJ2-5; 8 bases line up with TRBD1. The CDR3 is 15 residues long. Germline V gene sequence: CDR1 GTSNPN, CDR2 SVGIG (reference sequence). V trimming: 7 bases; J trimming: 0 bases; junction bases outside the gene matches: 10. CDR3 region: CAYRQGRRYQETQYF. The part of the CDR3 DNA that was read is TGTGCCTATCGACAGGGGAGGAGGTACCAAGAGACC.

About this clone itself: The CDR3 is cut off 3 residues early in the read; its end comes from the germline J gene. The chain links TRBV28 to TRBJ1-2, with TRBD1 matching over 10 bases. This CDR3 is built from 14 residues. CDR1 MDHEN and CDR2 SYDVKM come from the germline V gene. The V segment lost 6 bases and the J segment 5 bases; nucleotides outside the gene matches: 6. The sequenced CDR3 bases are TGTGCCAGCAGGCGACAGGGGGCGCAATATGGC. Amino acids: CASRRQGAQYG. The whole CDR3 protein reads CASRRQGAQYGYTF.

As to this clone: The sequence runs out 3 residues before the end of the CDR3; the remainder is reconstructed from the germline J gene. The sample carries other DNA sequences with the same CDR3. The gene calls are TRBV19 and TRBJ1-5; a weak D match, TRBD1 (6 bases). CDR1 and CDR2 from the germline V gene are LNHDA and SQIVND (reference sequence). This CDR3 has 14 amino acids. Trimming took 4 bases from V and 3 from J, leaving 10 bases between them. The CDR3 spells CASSTDSLNQPQHF. The DNA read from the CDR3 is TGTGCCAGTAGTACGGACAGCCTCAATCAGCCC.

Of note for this clone: The CDR3 end lies 3 residues beyond the end of the read and is filled in from the germline J gene. The sample has other DNA sequences that encode this CDR3 too. The chain couples TRBV7-8 to TRBJ1-3; weak D call: TRBD1 (5 bases). Germline CDR1 SGHVS, CDR2 FQNEAQ. This CDR3 has 15 residues. V was clipped by 3 bases and J by 1 base, with 10 bases between them. The CDR3 reads CASSLTQESGNTIYF. The covered CDR3 bases are TGTGCCAGCAGCTTGACACAGGAGTCTGGAAACACC.